The sample holds many counts of the clone carrying this T cell receptor beta chain. No antigen is known for it. Germline assignment: CDR1 SGHAT and CDR2 FQNNGV. CDR3 length: 16 residues. V lost 1 base and J lost 8, with 18 bases in between. This record comes from a study of early T cells in non-severe SARS-CoV-2 infection. Study-level background: Whole-blood bulk RNA, unsorted, was sequenced, and chains were unpaired.

Via MiXCR, TCRdb re-called the 5' RACE reads, giving one row per CDR3 protein. The sample holds approximately 70,000 distinct CDR3 sequences, approximately 12% seen once. Study conclusions and caveats: The matching step, a VDJdb search, favored anti-spike CD8 responses and missed private and CD4 specificities.

This TCR derives from an adult who was a healthcare worker with PCR-confirmed SARS-CoV-2 infection or an uninfected control (not recorded which). Material for sequencing was whole blood. The gene calls are TRBV11-2 and TRBJ2-1, with D unclear. The CDR3 DNA follows: TGTGCCAGCAGCTTAGTCCCTCTCCAGGATTTCGATGAGCAGTTCTTC. This encodes CASSLVPLQDFDEQFF.